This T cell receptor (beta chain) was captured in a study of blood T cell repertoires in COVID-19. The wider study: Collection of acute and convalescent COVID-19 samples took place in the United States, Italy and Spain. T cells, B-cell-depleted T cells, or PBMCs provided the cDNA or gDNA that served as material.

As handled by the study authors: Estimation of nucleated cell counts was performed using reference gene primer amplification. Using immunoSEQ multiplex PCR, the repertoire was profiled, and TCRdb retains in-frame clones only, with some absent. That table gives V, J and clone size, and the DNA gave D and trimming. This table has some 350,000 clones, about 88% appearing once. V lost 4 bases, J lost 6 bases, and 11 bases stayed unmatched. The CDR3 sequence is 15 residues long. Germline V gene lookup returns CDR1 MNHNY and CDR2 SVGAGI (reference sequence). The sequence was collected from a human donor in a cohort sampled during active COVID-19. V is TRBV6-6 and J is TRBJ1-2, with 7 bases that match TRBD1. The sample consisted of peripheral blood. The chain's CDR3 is CASSSTDRAGDGYTF. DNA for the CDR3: TGTGCCAGCAGTTCCACTGACAGGGCCGGGGATGGCTACACCTTC.